This T cell receptor (beta chain) originates from a study of PD-1 blockade in mismatch repair-deficient tumors. Study as a whole: Patients had around 11 mismatch repair-deficient cancer types and were previously treated and progressing.

Note on this clone: Its antigen is not identified.

Only in-frame clones appear in the TCRdb table, and some are missing; sequencing was by immunoSEQ multiplex PCR. The table lists around 130,000 clones, around nine tenths of them singletons, with about 10% in the top ten. The ends lost 2 bases at V and 2 bases at J; junction bases unmatched: 8. Per the germline V gene, CDR1 is SGHRS and CDR2 is YFSETQ. There are 17 residues in the CDR3. Regarding the study as a whole: Tumor-resident clones, often undetectable pretreatment in blood, expanded then contracted after pembrolizumab.

The rearrangement uses TRBV5-1 and TRBJ2-2; 8 bases match TRBD2. Source: peripheral blood, taken approximately 70 weeks after starting pembrolizumab. The TCR was taken from an adult with mismatch repair-deficient cancer. DNA for the CDR3: TGCGCCAGCAGCTTACACGGGGGGGCGGGAAACACCGGGGAGCTGTTTTTT. Its protein is CASSLHGGAGNTGELFF.